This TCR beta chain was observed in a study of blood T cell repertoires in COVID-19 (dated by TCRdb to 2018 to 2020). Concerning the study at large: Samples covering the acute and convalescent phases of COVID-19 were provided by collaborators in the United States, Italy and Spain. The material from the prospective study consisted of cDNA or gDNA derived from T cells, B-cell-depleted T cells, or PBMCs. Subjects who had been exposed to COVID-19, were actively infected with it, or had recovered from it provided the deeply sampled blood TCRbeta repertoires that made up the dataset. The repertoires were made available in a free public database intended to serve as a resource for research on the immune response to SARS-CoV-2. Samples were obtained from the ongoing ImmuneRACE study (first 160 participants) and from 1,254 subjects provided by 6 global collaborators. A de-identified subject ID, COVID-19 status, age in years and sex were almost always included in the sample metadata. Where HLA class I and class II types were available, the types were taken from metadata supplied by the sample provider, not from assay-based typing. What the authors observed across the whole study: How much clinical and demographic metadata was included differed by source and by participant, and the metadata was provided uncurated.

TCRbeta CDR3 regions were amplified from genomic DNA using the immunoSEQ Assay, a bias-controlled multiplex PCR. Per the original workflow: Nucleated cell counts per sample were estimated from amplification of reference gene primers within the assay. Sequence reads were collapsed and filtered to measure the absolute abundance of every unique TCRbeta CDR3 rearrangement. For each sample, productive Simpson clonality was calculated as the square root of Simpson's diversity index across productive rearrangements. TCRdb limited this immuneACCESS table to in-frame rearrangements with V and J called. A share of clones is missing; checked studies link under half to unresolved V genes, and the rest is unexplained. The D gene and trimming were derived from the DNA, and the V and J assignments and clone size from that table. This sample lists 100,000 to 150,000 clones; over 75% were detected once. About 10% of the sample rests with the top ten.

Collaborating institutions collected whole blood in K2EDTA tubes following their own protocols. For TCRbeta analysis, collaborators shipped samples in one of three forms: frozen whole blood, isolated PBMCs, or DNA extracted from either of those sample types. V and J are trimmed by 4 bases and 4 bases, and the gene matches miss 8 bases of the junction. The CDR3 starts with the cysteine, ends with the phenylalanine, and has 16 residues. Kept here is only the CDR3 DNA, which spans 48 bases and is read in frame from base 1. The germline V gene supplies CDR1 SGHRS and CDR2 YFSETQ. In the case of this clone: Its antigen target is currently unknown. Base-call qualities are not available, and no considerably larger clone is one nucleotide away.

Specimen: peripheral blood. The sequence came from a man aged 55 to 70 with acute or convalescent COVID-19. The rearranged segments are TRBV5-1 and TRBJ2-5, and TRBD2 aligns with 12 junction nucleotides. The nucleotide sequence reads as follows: TGCGCCAGCAGCCGAACGACTAGCGGGAGTGGAGAGACCCAGTACTTC. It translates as CASSRTTSGSGETQYF.